The 13 T cell receptor beta chains given below trace back to one sample, sequenced in a study of blood T cell repertoires in COVID-19. The assay was immunoSEQ multiplex PCR, and TCRdb's table has in-frame clones only and misses some. The sample has about 130,000 clones; over 75% are singletons. The sequencing sample was made of peripheral blood. The receptors here all came from a man older than 75 with active or convalescent COVID-19.

This chain joins TRBV29-1 and TRBJ2-5; D perhaps matches TRBD2 (7 bases). The ends were cut back, 1 base at V and 5 bases at J, with 14 bases in the middle. CDR1 and CDR2 (germline): SQVTM, ANQGSEA. The CDR3 contains 14 residues. This CDR3 reads CSVEATGGGETQYF. In nucleotides, the CDR3 is TGCAGCGTTGAAGCCACGGGGGGCGGGGAGACCCAGTACTTC.

This sequence joins TRBV6-5 and TRBJ1-2; the D gene is possibly TRBD1 (6 bases). This CDR3 is 14 amino acids long. V lost 8 bases to trimming and J lost 7 bases, with 20 bases between them. Germline lookup yields CDR1 MNHEY and CDR2 SVGAGI. The CDR3 sequence: CASARGGLSGGYTF. Here the CDR3 DNA reads TGTGCCAGCGCCCGGGGGGGCTTAAGCGGTGGCTACACCTTC.

This chain connects TRBV19 to TRBJ1-2; D not certain. Per the germline V gene, CDR1 is LNHDA and CDR2 is SQIVND (reference sequence). Trimming removed 7 bases from V and 1 base from J, with 19 bases in between. The CDR3 has 16 amino acids. CDR3 nucleotides: TGTGCCAGTAATAGAGGACGGGGTGTCCTTAACTATGGCTACACCTTC. It encodes CASNRGRGVLNYGYTF.

V and J are TRBV18 and TRBJ1-1; TRBD1 matches at 7 bases. Unmatched junction bases numbered 5, after V lost 3 bases and J lost 4 bases. CDR1 and CDR2 (germline): KGHSH, LQKENI. This CDR3 contains 14 residues. CDR3 sequence reads: CASSPPDRRTEAFF. The CDR3 nucleotides are TGTGCCAGCTCACCCCCGGACAGGCGCACTGAAGCTTTCTTT.

Note on this clone: Relative to the germline gene, one junction end is altered; a read error may explain this. The CDR3 sequence: CASSGTGGRQPQHF. The CDR3 DNA reads as TGTGCAAGCTCGGGGACAGGGGGTAGACAGCCCCAGCATTTT. The chain is built from TRBV18 and TRBJ1-5; 11 bases align to TRBD1. From germline, CDR1 is KGHSH and CDR2 LQKENI. The CDR3 loop spans 14 amino acids.

This sequence joins TRBV28 and TRBJ1-2, with a possible D match to TRBD1 (5 bases). The CDR3 sequence is 13 residues long. The germline V gene has CDR1 MDHEN and CDR2 SYDVKM. V shed 6 bases and J shed 4 bases, with 12 bases lying between them. CDR3 residues: CASSSGMLYGYTF. The DNA of the CDR3 is TGTGCCAGCAGCTCAGGGATGCTCTATGGCTACACCTTC.

This clone was seen just once. V usage is TRBV3-1 (or the pseudogene TRBV3-2) and J usage is TRBJ2-2; D might be TRBD2 (6 bases). The germline gives CDR1 LGHDT, CDR2 YNNKEL (reference sequence). The CDR3 spans 14 residues. The V end was cut by 4 bases, the J end by 4 bases, with 10 bases between. CDR3 nucleotide sequence: TGTGCCAGCAGCCGGGGGGAAACCACCGGGGAGCTGTTTTTT. Its translation is CASSRGETTGELFF.

This chain links TRBV2 with TRBJ2-5; 10 bases agree with TRBD1. The trim removed 10 bases at V and 5 bases at J, leaving 10 bases unmatched. The length of the CDR3 is 14 residues. Germline V gene sequence: CDR1 SNHLY, CDR2 FYNNEI. CDR3 in amino acids: CATLPGQGHETQYF. Written as DNA, the CDR3 is TGTGCCACTCTCCCGGGACAGGGGCACGAGACCCAGTACTTC. The full variable domain, rest sourced from reference TRBV2 and TRBJ2-5, is EPEVTQTPSHQVTQMGQEVILRCVPISNHLYFYWYRQILGQKVEFLVSFYNNEISEKSEIFDDQFSVERPDGSNFTLKIRSTKLEDSAMYFCATLPGQGHETQYFGPGTRLLVL.

The rearrangement links TRBV10-3 to TRBJ1-3; D remains unclear. Trimming took 4 bases from V and 0 from J, leaving 7 bases between them. Germline CDR1 reads ENHRY; CDR2 reads SYGVKD. CDR3 length: 14 residues. The CDR3 sequence is CAISGEFSGNTIYF. The CDR3 nucleotides are TGTGCCATCAGTGGAGAGTTCTCTGGAAACACCATATATTTT.

The genes are TRBV6-5 and TRBJ2-3; 7 bases are shared with TRBD2. Losses at the gene ends were 6 bases for V and 0 bases for J; bases not matched to a gene: 6. The germline gives CDR1 MNHEY, CDR2 SVGAGI. The CDR3 is made up of 15 amino acids. The CDR3 DNA reads as TGTGCCAGCAGGTCTAGCGGTTCTAGCACAGATACGCAGTATTTT. Protein: CASRSSGSSTDTQYF.

The CDR3 nucleotides are TGTGCCAGCAGCCCTTCGAGGACCGGGGAGCTGTTTTTT. Translation: CASSPSRTGELFF. The rearrangement joins TRBV4-2 to TRBJ2-2; the D is unclear. V lost 4 bases and J lost 5, with 8 bases in between. CDR1 is LGHNA and CDR2 is YNFKEQ in the germline V gene. The CDR3 is 13 amino acids.

The V call is TRBV10-3, the J call TRBJ1-5, with 8 nucleotides matching TRBD1. Germline CDR1 reads ENHRY; CDR2 reads SYGVKD. The V and J ends lost 4 bases and 8 bases, in that order; junction bases with no gene match: 10. The CDR3 is made up of 15 amino acids. The CDR3: CAISGGGQGAKPQHF. The CDR3 nucleotides read TGTGCCATCAGTGGAGGTGGCCAGGGGGCGAAGCCCCAGCATTTT.

The V call is TRBV7-9, the J call TRBJ1-4; tentatively, D is TRBD1 (5 bases). This CDR3 region has 15 residues. Germline V lookup: CDR1 SEHNR, CDR2 FQNEAQ (reference sequence). V shed 6 bases and J shed 7 bases, with 18 bases lying between them. The DNA of the CDR3 is TGTGCCAGCAGTACGAGGTCCCCTGGGGCTGAAAAACTGTTTTTT. Amino acids: CASSTRSPGAEKLFF.